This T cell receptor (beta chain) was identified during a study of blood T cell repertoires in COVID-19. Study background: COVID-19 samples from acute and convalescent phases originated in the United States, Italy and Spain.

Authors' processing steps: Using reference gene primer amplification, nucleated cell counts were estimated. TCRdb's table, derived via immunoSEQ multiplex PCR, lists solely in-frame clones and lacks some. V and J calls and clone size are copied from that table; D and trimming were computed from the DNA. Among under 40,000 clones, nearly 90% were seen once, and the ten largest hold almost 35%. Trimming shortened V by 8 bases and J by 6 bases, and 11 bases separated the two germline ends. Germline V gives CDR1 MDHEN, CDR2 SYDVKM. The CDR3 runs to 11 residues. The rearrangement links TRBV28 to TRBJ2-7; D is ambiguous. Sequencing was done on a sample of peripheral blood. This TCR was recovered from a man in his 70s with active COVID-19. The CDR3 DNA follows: TGTGCCAGCGGGCTGTCGGCCGAGCAGTACTTC. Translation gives CASGLSAEQYF.